One and the same sample provided the 20 T cell receptor beta chains below, sequenced in a study of blood T cell repertoires in COVID-19. Some clones are missing from TCRdb's copy, which holds only in-frame ones; the method was immunoSEQ multiplex PCR. The sample consists of over 90,000 clones, roughly nine tenths of them appearing once. The specimen was peripheral blood. The source is a man aged 50 to 60 with acute or convalescent COVID-19.

V usage is TRBV5-1 and J usage is TRBJ2-5; TRBD1 is a possible D gene (6 bases). The ends were cut back, 0 bases at V and 7 bases at J, with 16 bases in the middle. Germline lookup yields CDR1 SGHRS and CDR2 YFSETQ. The CDR3 has 15 residues. CDR3 protein: CASSLAGQGPGTQYF. The CDR3 coding sequence is TGCGCCAGCAGCTTGGCCGGGCAGGGGCCGGGGACCCAGTACTTC.

The rearrangement joins TRBV10-2 to TRBJ2-7; 13 nucleotides match TRBD2. Trimming took 6 bases from V and 6 from J; bases not matched to a gene: 11. CDR1 and CDR2 from the germline V gene are WSHSY and SAAADI. The CDR3 totals 16 residues. In DNA form, the CDR3 reads TGCGCCAGCAGGAGGACTAGCGGGAGTGGCAAAGGCGAGCAGTACTTC. Translation: CASRRTSGSGKGEQYF.

This sequence joins TRBV5-1 and TRBJ2-3, with a weak D call TRBD2 (5 bases). V was cut by 2 bases and J by 5 bases, with 15 bases left in between. CDR3 length: 15 amino acids. The germline V gene has CDR1 SGHRS and CDR2 YFSETQ. The CDR3 here is CASSLTASGGDTQYF. CDR3 nucleotide sequence: TGCGCCAGCAGCTTAACCGCCTCAGGAGGAGATACGCAGTATTTT.

This sequence joins TRBV7-2 and TRBJ2-2; 8 bases are shared with TRBD2. The V segment lost 5 bases and the J segment 1 base; nucleotides outside the gene matches: 6. Germline CDR1 and CDR2: SGHTA and FQGNSA. CDR3 length: 16 residues. Here the CDR3 reads CASSRLLAENTGELFF. CDR3 in DNA: TGTGCCAGCAGCCGTTTACTAGCGGAGAACACCGGGGAGCTGTTTTTT.

This chain connects TRBV30 to TRBJ1-1, with D perhaps TRBD1 (6 bases). Germline assignment: CDR1 GTSNPN and CDR2 SVGIG (reference sequence). V was cut by 6 bases and J by 7 bases, with 24 bases left in between. The CDR3 covers 15 residues. The CDR3 here is CACIQGKSWGNEAFF. DNA of the CDR3: TGTGCCTGTATACAGGGTAAATCTTGGGGGAATGAAGCTTTCTTT. Full variable domain (rest looked up from reference TRBV30 and TRBJ1-1): SQTIHQWPATLVQPVGSPLSLECTVEGTSNPNLYWYRQAAGRGLQLLFYSVGIGQISSEVPQNLSASRPQDRQFILSSKKLLLSDSGFYLCACIQGKSWGNEAFFGQGTRLTVV.

The chain has TRBV7-9 and TRBJ1-2; 9 nucleotides line up with TRBD1. The CDR3 is 13 residues long. Losses at the gene ends were 4 bases for V and 8 bases for J; bases not matched to a gene: 5. Germline CDR1 reads SEHNR; CDR2 reads FQNEAQ (reference sequence). The CDR3 DNA follows: TGTGCCAGCAGCTCGGGACAGGGCCTCGGCTACACCTTC. Its translation is CASSSGQGLGYTF.

The chain employs TRBV3-1 (or the pseudogene TRBV3-2) and TRBJ2-2; TRBD2 agrees at 9 bases. V lost 0 bases to trimming and J lost 4 bases; unmatched junction nucleotides: 6. The CDR3 sequence is 17 residues long. Germline CDR1 and CDR2: LGHDT and YNNKEL (reference sequence). CDR3 bases: TGTGCCAGCAGCCAAGACATAGCGGGAGCGGGCACCGGGGAGCTGTTTTTT. It codes for CASSQDIAGAGTGELFF.

The V call is TRBV6-5, the J call TRBJ2-5; 7 positions agree with TRBD1. V gave up 7 bases and J gave up 5 bases; unmatched junction bases: 7. CDR3 length: 13 residues. Germline V CDR1 and CDR2: MNHEY, SVGAGI. The CDR3: CASTSRGRETQYF. In nucleotides, the CDR3 is TGTGCCAGCACCTCAAGGGGGCGCGAGACCCAGTACTTC.

The CDR3 reads CASSFQGIMNTEAFF. The CDR3 DNA follows: TGTGCCAGCAGTTTTCAGGGGATCATGAACACTGAAGCTTTCTTT. The V and J genes are TRBV6-5 and TRBJ1-1, with D possibly TRBD1 on 6 matching bases. The CDR3 covers 15 residues. Germline V gives CDR1 MNHEY, CDR2 SVGAGI. The ends were cut back, 4 bases at V and 0 bases at J, with 12 bases in the middle.

Notes on this clone: Other DNA sequences from this sample encode an identical CDR3 as well. This chain uses TRBV30 with TRBJ2-6; tentatively, D is TRBD2 (6 bases). The germline V and J ends were trimmed by 0 bases and 4 bases, with 10 bases remaining between them. Germline V gene data show CDR1 as GTSNPN and CDR2 as SVGIG (reference sequence). This CDR3 has 15 residues. The CDR3 loop is CAWSVGGYGANVLTF. Written as DNA, the CDR3 is TGTGCCTGGAGTGTAGGAGGGTACGGGGCCAACGTCCTGACTTTC.

J is TRBJ1-6 and V is TRBV19; D not certain. Germline loops: CDR1 LNHDA, CDR2 SQIVND (reference sequence). V lost 3 bases, J lost 0 bases, and 6 bases lay in between. The CDR3 runs 15 residues. CDR3 in DNA: TGTGCCAGTAGTATTAGAAGCTCCTATAATTCACCCCTCCACTTT. It codes for CASSIRSSYNSPLHF. The full variable domain, its missing parts supplied by reference TRBV19 and TRBJ1-6, is DGGITQSPKYLFRKEGQNVTLSCEQNLNHDAMYWYRQDPGQGLRLIYYSQIVNDFQKGDIAEGYSVSREKKESFPLTVTSAQKNPTAFYLCASSIRSSYNSPLHFGNGTRLTVT.

J is TRBJ1-5 and V is TRBV27; 9 bases line up with TRBD1. J lost 4 bases, V lost 3 bases, and 4 bases had no gene match. The CDR3 has 15 amino acids. The germline V gene has CDR1 MNHEY and CDR2 SMNVEV (reference sequence). The CDR3 nucleotides read TGTGCCAGCAGTTTGAAACAGGGGGCTAATCAGCCCCAGCATTTT. Protein product: CASSLKQGANQPQHF.

V is TRBV5-1 and J is TRBJ2-1; D not certain. This CDR3 has 15 amino acids. V was pared by 2 bases and J by 5 bases, with 14 bases between. CDR1 and CDR2 (germline): SGHRS, YFSETQ. Here the CDR3 reads CASSLDWFTHNEQFF. DNA of the CDR3: TGCGCCAGCAGCTTAGACTGGTTTACCCACAATGAGCAGTTCTTC.

The rearrangement links TRBV7-9 to TRBJ2-1, with 7 bases aligning to TRBD2. Germline V lookup: CDR1 SEHNR, CDR2 FQNEAQ (reference sequence). Trimming took 2 bases from V and 3 from J; bases not matched to a gene: 7. This CDR3 is 16 amino acids long. CDR3 loop: CASSLMVGGIYNEQFF. The CDR3 nucleotides are TGTGCCAGCAGCTTAATGGTGGGGGGGATCTACAATGAGCAGTTCTTC.

The chain employs TRBV5-5 and TRBJ2-5; 7 bases map to TRBD1. The germline gives CDR1 SGHKS, CDR2 YYEKEE (reference sequence). There are 15 residues in the CDR3. The V segment lost 4 bases and the J segment 5 bases; nucleotides outside the gene matches: 11. The CDR3 nucleotides read TGTGCCAGCAGCCCCGGTGACAGGGTGAGGGAGACCCAGTACTTC. Translating it yields CASSPGDRVRETQYF.

V gene TRBV10-2 combines with J gene TRBJ1-6, with a weak D call TRBD1 (6 bases). This CDR3 has 18 amino acids. The ends were cut back, 9 bases at V and 0 bases at J, with 21 bases in the middle. CDR1 is WSHSY, CDR2 SAAADI, per germline. The CDR3 DNA reads TGCGCCAGTGGCTATGGACGACAGGCCAACTCCTATAATTCACCCCTCCACTTT. Its translation is CASGYGRQANSYNSPLHF.

V usage is TRBV6-5 and J usage is TRBJ1-6, with a tentative D call TRBD1 (5 bases). Germline V lookup: CDR1 MNHEY, CDR2 SVGAGI. The length of the CDR3 is 15 residues. The V gene lost 3 bases and the J gene lost 7 bases, with 13 bases spanning the gap. The CDR3 bases are TGTGCCAGCAGTTATGGGACTGGCTCCAATTCACCCCTCCACTTT. Amino acid sequence: CASSYGTGSNSPLHF.

The chain combines TRBV19 with TRBJ1-5, with D perhaps matching TRBD1 (6 bases). Trimming removed 8 bases at V and 6 bases at J, with 14 bases between. Germline V lookup: CDR1 LNHDA, CDR2 SQIVND (reference sequence). This CDR3 comprises 13 residues. The DNA of the CDR3 is TGTGCCAGTGGTGGGGGCGGAGGTCAGCCCCAGCATTTT. Translation gives CASGGGGGQPQHF.

This clone was found a few times. The chain employs TRBV10-3 and TRBJ1-6, with D maybe TRBD1 (6 bases). Trimming left V 8 bases short and J 5 bases short, with 10 bases between. This CDR3 is 13 amino acids long. The germline V gene has CDR1 ENHRY and CDR2 SYGVKD. The chain's CDR3 is CAIQGFDNSPLHF. Written as DNA, the CDR3 is TGTGCCATCCAGGGGTTCGATAATTCACCCCTCCACTTT.

The chain combines TRBV7-2 with TRBJ2-1; D gene unclear. This CDR3 spans 13 amino acids. Germline assignment: CDR1 SGHTA and CDR2 FQGNSA. Between the trimmed V and J ends, which lost 1 base and 5 bases, there was a span of 6 bases. The CDR3: CASSLDPNNEQFF. The CDR3 coding sequence is TGTGCCAGCAGCTTAGATCCCAACAATGAGCAGTTCTTC.